These T cell receptor beta chains were read from a single sample in a study of identical twins. TCRdb redid the calling of the 5' RACE reads with MiXCR, one entry per CDR3 protein. The sample has around 240,000 distinct CDR3 sequences; roughly 7% are singletons. These data were also reused for a study on yellow fever vaccine responses in identical twins.

Sample: memory (CD45RO+) T cells sorted from blood. All receptors come from a woman between 18 and 29 years old in good health. CDR3s include the opening cysteine and the closing phenylalanine or tryptophan.

CDR3 protein: CASSLDKAGGTDTQYF; J gene: TRBJ2-3; V gene: TRBV11-2
CDR3 protein: CATSRSLAGGPRETQYF; J gene: TRBJ2-5; V gene: TRBV15
CDR3 protein: CASSVIAGTGELFF; J gene: TRBJ2-2; V gene: TRBV9
CDR3 protein: CASSITGTSGVETQYF; J gene: TRBJ2-5; V gene: TRBV9
CDR3 protein: CASSLGLAGGFQETQYF; J gene: TRBJ2-5; V gene: TRBV5-1
CDR3 protein: CASSPTGQGTSGNTIYF; J gene: TRBJ1-3; V gene: TRBV5-1
CDR3 protein: CSASDNGVGEKLFF; J gene: TRBJ1-4; V gene: TRBV20-1
CDR3 protein: CASSLADLATEQYF; J gene: TRBJ2-7; V gene: TRBV7-8
CDR3 protein: CASSSTGSYEQYF; J gene: TRBJ2-7; V gene: TRBV7-2
CDR3 protein: CASSKFTGDNEQFF; J gene: TRBJ2-1; V gene: TRBV7-2
CDR3 protein: CASRISGLLEYF; J gene: TRBJ2-3; V gene: TRBV2
CDR3 protein: CASSFGDRGRTDTQYF; J gene: TRBJ2-3; V gene: TRBV7-8
CDR3 protein: CASSLGNTIYF; J gene: TRBJ1-3; V gene: TRBV7-9
CDR3 protein: CSVEETGRSTEAFF; J gene: TRBJ1-1; V gene: TRBV29-1
CDR3 protein: CASSQDWGVRDTQYF; J gene: TRBJ2-3; V gene: TRBV3-1
CDR3 protein: CASSPSGQYYGYTF; J gene: TRBJ1-2; V gene: TRBV12-3/TRBV12-4
CDR3 protein: CASSSRTQEQFF; J gene: TRBJ2-1; V gene: TRBV27
CDR3 protein: CSARTLGEGEQFF; J gene: TRBJ2-1; V gene: TRBV20-1
CDR3 protein: CATMHREGALGYTF; J gene: TRBJ1-2; V gene: TRBV10-3
CDR3 protein: CASSESYREGNEQFF; J gene: TRBJ2-1; V gene: TRBV10-1
CDR3 protein: CASAQLQGNYGYTF; J gene: TRBJ1-2; V gene: TRBV6-1
CDR3 protein: CASSGGTSEYNEQFF; J gene: TRBJ2-1; V gene: TRBV5-6
CDR3 protein: CASRPGTSGTYEQYF; J gene: TRBJ2-7; V gene: TRBV5-1
CDR3 protein: CSAVGQHNQPQHF; J gene: TRBJ1-5; V gene: TRBV20-1
CDR3 protein: CSVEDSSGAFYTF; J gene: TRBJ1-2; V gene: TRBV29-1
CDR3 protein: CASSLSVGLAGTYNEQFF; J gene: TRBJ2-1; V gene: TRBV27
CDR3 protein: CASTPGGGPYEQYF; J gene: TRBJ2-7; V gene: TRBV6-1
CDR3 protein: CSAKRGLEPQHF; J gene: TRBJ1-5; V gene: TRBV20-1
CDR3 protein: CASSKLAGGSLHTQYF; J gene: TRBJ2-3; V gene: TRBV27
CDR3 protein: CASTNLDGAKGYTF; J gene: TRBJ1-2; V gene: TRBV6-1
CDR3 protein: CASSQEGGTDTQYF; J gene: TRBJ2-3; V gene: TRBV7-3
CDR3 protein: CASSTEQGIYGYTF; J gene: TRBJ1-2; V gene: TRBV5-1
CDR3 protein: CASSYRFYTGELFF; J gene: TRBJ2-2; V gene: TRBV6-5
CDR3 protein: CSVGTSGGAKDTQYF; J gene: TRBJ2-3; V gene: TRBV29-1
CDR3 protein: CASSLTGFYGYTF; J gene: TRBJ1-2; V gene: TRBV13
CDR3 protein: CASSLMGTPNTEAFF; J gene: TRBJ1-1; V gene: TRBV12-3/TRBV12-4
CDR3 protein: CASSLSQGSLETQYF; J gene: TRBJ2-5; V gene: TRBV12-3/TRBV12-4
CDR3 protein: CASSPTTGTAYGYTF; J gene: TRBJ1-2; V gene: TRBV11-3
CDR3 protein: CASSQDLRGAGANVLTF; J gene: TRBJ2-6; V gene: TRBV3-1
CDR3 protein: CASSAQGPGEQFF; J gene: TRBJ2-1; V gene: TRBV9
CDR3 protein: CASSERLAAETQYF; J gene: TRBJ2-5; V gene: TRBV2
CDR3 protein: CSAPIAGGYNEQFF; J gene: TRBJ2-1; V gene: TRBV20-1